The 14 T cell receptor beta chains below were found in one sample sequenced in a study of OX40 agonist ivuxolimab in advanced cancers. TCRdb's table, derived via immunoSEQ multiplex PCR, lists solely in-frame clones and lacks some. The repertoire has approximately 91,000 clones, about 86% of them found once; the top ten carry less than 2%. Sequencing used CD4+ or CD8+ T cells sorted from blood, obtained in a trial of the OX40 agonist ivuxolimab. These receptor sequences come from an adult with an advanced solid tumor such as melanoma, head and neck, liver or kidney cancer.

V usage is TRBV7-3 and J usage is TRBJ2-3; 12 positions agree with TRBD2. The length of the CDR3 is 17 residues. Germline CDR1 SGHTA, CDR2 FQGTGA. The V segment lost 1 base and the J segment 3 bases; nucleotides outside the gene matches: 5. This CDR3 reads CASSLRPSGGATDTQYF. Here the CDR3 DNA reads TGTGCCAGCAGCTTAAGGCCTAGCGGGGGGGCAACAGATACGCAGTATTTT.

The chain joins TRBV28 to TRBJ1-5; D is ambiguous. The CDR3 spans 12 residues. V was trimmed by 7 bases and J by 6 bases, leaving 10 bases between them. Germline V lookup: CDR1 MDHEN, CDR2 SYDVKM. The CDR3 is CASTVEGQPQHF. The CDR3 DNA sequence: TGTGCCAGCACCGTAGAGGGTCAGCCCCAGCATTTT.

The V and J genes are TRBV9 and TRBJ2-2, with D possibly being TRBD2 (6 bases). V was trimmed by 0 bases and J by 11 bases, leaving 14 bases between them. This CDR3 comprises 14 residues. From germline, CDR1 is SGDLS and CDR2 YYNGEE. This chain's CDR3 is CASSVEAWGVELFF. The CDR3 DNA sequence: TGTGCCAGCAGCGTAGAGGCGTGGGGGGTTGAGCTGTTTTTT.

The CDR3 nucleotides are TGTGCCACCAGGGACAGGGGAATACCCCAAGAGACCCAGTACTTC. Its translation is CATRDRGIPQETQYF. V gene TRBV19 combines with J gene TRBJ2-5; the match to TRBD1 covers 10 bases. Trimming took 10 bases from V and 1 from J; bases not matched to a gene: 9. The CDR3 runs to 15 residues. Germline V CDR1 and CDR2: LNHDA, SQIVND (reference sequence).

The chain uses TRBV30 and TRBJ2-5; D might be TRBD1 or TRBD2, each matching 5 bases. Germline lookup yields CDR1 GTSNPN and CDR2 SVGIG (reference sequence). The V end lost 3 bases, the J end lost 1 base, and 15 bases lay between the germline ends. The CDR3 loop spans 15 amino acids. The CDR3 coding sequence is TGTGCCTGGAGCCCCGGGGCAGCGCTCCAAGAGACCCAGTACTTC. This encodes CAWSPGAALQETQYF.

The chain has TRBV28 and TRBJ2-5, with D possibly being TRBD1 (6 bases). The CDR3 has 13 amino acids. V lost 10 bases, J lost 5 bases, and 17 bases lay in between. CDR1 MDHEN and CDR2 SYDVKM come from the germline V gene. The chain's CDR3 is CATFTGYGETQYF. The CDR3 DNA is TGTGCCACCTTCACAGGGTACGGGGAGACCCAGTACTTC.

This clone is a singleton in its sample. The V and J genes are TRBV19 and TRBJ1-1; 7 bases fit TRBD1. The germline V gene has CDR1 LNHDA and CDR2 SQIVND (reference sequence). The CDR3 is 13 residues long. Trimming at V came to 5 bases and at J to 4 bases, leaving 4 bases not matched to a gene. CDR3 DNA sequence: TGTGCCAGTAGTCGACAGGGATTCACTGAAGCTTTCTTT. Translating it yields CASSRQGFTEAFF. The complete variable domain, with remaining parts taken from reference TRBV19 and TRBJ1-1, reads DGGITQSPKYLFRKEGQNVTLSCEQNLNHDAMYWYRQDPGQGLRLIYYSQIVNDFQKGDIAEGYSVSREKKESFPLTVTSAQKNPTAFYLCASSRQGFTEAFFGQGTRLTVV.

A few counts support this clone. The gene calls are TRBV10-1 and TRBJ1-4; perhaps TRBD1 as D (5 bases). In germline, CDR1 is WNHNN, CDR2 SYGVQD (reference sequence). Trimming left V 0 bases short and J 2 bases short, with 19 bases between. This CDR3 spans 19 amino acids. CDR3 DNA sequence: TGCGCCAGCAGTGAGTCAGTGCAGGGTTTAGTTGCGACTAATGAAAAACTGTTTTTT. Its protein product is CASSESVQGLVATNEKLFF.

DNA for the CDR3: TGTGCCAGCAGCTTAGGACAGGGTCGAGGCAATGAGCAGTTCTTC. Protein: CASSLGQGRGNEQFF. J is TRBJ2-1 and V is TRBV7-3; 8 positions match TRBD1. With V trimmed by 2 bases and J by 6 bases, 6 bases remained unmatched. Germline V CDR1 and CDR2: SGHTA, FQGTGA. This CDR3 spans 15 amino acids.

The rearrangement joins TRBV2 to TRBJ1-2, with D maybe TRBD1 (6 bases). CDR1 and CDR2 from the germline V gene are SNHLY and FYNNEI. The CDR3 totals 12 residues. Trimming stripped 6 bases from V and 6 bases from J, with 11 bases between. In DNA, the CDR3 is TGTGCCAGCAGGACAGGTCCAGATGGCTACACCTTC. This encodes CASRTGPDGYTF.

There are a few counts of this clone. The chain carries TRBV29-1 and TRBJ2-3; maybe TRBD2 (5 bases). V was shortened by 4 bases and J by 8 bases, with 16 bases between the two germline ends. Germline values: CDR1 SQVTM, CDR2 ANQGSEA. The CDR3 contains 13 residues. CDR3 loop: CSVGLGGGGTQYF. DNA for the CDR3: TGCAGCGTTGGCCTCGGTGGTGGAGGTACGCAGTATTTT.

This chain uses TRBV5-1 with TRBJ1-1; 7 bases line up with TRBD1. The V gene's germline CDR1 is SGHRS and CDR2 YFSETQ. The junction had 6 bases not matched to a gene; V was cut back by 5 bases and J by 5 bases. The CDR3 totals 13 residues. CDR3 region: CASRVDRETEAFF. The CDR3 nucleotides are TGCGCCAGCAGGGTAGACAGGGAGACTGAAGCTTTCTTT.

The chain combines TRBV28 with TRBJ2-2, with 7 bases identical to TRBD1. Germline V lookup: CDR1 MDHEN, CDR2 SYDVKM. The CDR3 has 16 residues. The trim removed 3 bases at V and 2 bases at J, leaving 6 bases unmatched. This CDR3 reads CASSFQGGLNTGELFF. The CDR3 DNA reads TGTGCCAGCAGTTTTCAAGGGGGCCTTAACACCGGGGAGCTGTTTTTT.

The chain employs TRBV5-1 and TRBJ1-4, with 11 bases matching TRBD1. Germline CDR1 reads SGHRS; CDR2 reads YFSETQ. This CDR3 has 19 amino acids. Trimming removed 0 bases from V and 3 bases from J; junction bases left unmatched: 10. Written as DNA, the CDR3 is TGCGCCAGCAGCTTGGAGGGACAGGGGGAATTATCGGCTAATGAAAAACTGTTTTTT. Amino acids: CASSLEGQGELSANEKLFF.